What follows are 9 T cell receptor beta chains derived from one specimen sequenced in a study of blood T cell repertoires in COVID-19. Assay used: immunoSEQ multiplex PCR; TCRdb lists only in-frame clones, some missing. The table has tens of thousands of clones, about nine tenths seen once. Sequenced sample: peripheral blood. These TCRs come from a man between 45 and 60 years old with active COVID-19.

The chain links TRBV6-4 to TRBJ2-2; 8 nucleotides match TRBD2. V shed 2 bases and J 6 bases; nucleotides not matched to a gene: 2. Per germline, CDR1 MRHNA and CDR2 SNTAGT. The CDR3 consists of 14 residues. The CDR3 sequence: CASSDDSGAGELFF. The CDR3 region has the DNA TGTGCCAGCAGTGACGATAGCGGGGCCGGGGAGCTGTTTTTT.

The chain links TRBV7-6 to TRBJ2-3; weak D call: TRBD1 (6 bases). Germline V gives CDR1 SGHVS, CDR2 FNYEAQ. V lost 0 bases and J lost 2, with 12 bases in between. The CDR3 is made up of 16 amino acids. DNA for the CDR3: TGTGCCAGCAGCTTAGCGTCCAGGGGATTCACAGATACGCAGTATTTT. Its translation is CASSLASRGFTDTQYF.

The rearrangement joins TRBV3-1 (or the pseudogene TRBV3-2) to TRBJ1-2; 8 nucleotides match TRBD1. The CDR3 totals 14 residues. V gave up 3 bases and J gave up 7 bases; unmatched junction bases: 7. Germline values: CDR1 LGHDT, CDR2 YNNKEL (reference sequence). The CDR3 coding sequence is TGTGCCAGCAGCCAGACGGGACAGGTTGGTGGCTACACCTTC. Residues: CASSQTGQVGGYTF.

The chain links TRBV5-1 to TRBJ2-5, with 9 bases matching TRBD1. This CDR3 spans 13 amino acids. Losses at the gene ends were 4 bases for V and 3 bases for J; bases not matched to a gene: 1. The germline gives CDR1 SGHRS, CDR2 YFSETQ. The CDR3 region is CASSRDREETQYF. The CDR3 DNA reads TGCGCCAGCAGCAGGGACAGGGAAGAGACCCAGTACTTC.

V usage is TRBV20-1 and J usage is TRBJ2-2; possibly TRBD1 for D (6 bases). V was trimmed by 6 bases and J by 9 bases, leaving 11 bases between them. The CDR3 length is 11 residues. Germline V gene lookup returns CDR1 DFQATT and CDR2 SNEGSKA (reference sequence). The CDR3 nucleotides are TGCAGTGCCCAGGGGCCCCGGGAGCTGTTTTTT. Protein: CSAQGPRELFF.

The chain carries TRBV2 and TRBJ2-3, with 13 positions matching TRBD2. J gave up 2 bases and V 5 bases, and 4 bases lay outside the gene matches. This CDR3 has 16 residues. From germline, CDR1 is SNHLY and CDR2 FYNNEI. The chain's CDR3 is CASSSGLAGATDTQYF. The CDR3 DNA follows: TGTGCCAGCAGTTCAGGACTAGCGGGGGCCACAGATACGCAGTATTTT. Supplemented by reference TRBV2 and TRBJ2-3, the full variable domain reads EPEVTQTPSHQVTQMGQEVILRCVPISNHLYFYWYRQILGQKVEFLVSFYNNEISEKSEIFDDQFSVERPDGSNFTLKIRSTKLEDSAMYFCASSSGLAGATDTQYFGPGTRLTVL.

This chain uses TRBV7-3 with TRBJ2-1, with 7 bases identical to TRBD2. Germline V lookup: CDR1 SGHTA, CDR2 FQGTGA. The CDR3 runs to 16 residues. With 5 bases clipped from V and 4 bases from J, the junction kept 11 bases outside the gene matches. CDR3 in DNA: TGTGCCAGCAGCATCCAAAGCGGGAACCTATACAATGAGCAGTTCTTC. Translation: CASSIQSGNLYNEQFF. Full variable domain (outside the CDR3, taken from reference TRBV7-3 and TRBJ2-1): GAGVSQTPSNKVTEKGKYVELRCDPISGHTALYWYRQSLGQGPEFLIYFQGTGAADDSGLPNDRFFAVRPEGSVSTLKIQRTERGDSAVYLCASSIQSGNLYNEQFFGPGTRLTVL.

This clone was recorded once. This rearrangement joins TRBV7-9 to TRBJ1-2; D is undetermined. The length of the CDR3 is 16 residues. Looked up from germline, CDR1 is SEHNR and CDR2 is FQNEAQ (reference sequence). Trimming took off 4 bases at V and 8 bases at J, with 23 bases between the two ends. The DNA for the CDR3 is TGTGCCAGCAGCTCCCCCTTGGGCCACATAAGCGGAGGCTACACCTTC. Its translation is CASSSPLGHISGGYTF. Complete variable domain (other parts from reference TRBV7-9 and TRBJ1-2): DTGVSQNPRHKITKRGQNVTFRCDPISEHNRLYWYRQTLGQGPEFLTYFQNEAQLEKSRLLSDRFSAERPKGSFSTLEIQRTEQGDSAMYLCASSSPLGHISGGYTFGSGTRLTVV.

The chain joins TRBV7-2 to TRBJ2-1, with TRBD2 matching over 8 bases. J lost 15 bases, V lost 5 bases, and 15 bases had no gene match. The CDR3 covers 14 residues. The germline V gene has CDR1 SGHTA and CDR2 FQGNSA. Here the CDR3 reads CASSQTGTRGERFF. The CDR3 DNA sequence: TGTGCCAGCAGCCAGACCGGGACTAGGGGCGAGAGGTTCTTC.